This T cell receptor beta chain was observed in a study of monozygotic twins with inflammatory bowel disease. Total RNA amounting to about 4,000 ng went into each TCR library. UMIs that had a 6-nucleotide sample barcode were put in using template switching. For both chains, the TCRalpha and TCRbeta cDNA went through two nested PCRs of approximately 17 and 9 cycles. TCRdb reanalyzed the 5' RACE reads, giving one entry per CDR3 protein sequence and no DNA. The listing records about 210,000 distinct CDR3 sequences. This TCR came from a human donor with ulcerative colitis or Crohn's disease, or a healthy co-twin of an affected twin (not recorded which). Sequenced input: blood.

CDR3 amino acids: CASSFIRIEAFF. The chain is built from TRBV13 and TRBJ1-1. Germline values: CDR1 PRHDT, CDR2 FYEKMQ (reference sequence). This CDR3 comprises 12 residues. The entire variable domain, with the rest obtained from reference TRBV13 and TRBJ1-1, is as follows: AAGVIQSPRHLIKEKRETATLKCYPIPRHDTVYWYQQGPGQDPQFLISFYEKMQSDKGSIPDRFSAQQFSDYHSELNMSSLELGDSALYFCASSFIRIEAFFGQGTRLTVV.